Following are 30 T cell receptor beta chains from one sample sequenced in a study of blood T cell repertoires in COVID-19. TCRdb's copy holds only in-frame clones and misses some; the assay was immunoSEQ multiplex PCR. The sample has about 100,000 clones, about 80% seen once. Material: peripheral blood. The receptors were gathered from a man between 65 and 79 years old with active or convalescent COVID-19.

The V and J genes are TRBV5-4 and TRBJ2-2; 8 bases map to TRBD1. From germline, CDR1 is SGHNT and CDR2 YYREEE (reference sequence). Germline trimming cut 6 bases from V and 5 bases from J; bases unmatched to any gene: 9. The CDR3 has 15 residues. The CDR3 spells CASTLDRVETGELFF. CDR3 nucleotide sequence: TGTGCCAGCACCCTGGACAGGGTGGAAACCGGGGAGCTGTTTTTT.

This rearrangement joins TRBV6-4 to TRBJ2-7, with 10 bases matching TRBD1. Looked up from germline, CDR1 is MRHNA and CDR2 is SNTAGT. V trimming: 6 bases; J trimming: 0 bases; junction bases outside the gene matches: 8. CDR3 length equals 16 residues. For the CDR3, the DNA is TGTGCCAGCAGAGCCGGGACAGGGGCATACTCCTACGAGCAGTACTTC. This translates into CASRAGTGAYSYEQYF.

The chain joins TRBV2 to TRBJ2-7; D ambiguous. In germline, CDR1 is SNHLY, CDR2 FYNNEI. There are 12 residues in the CDR3. The V end lost 4 bases, the J end lost 3 bases, and 7 bases lay between the germline ends. The CDR3 DNA follows: TGTGCCAGCAGTGTTGAGCGCTACGAGCAGTACTTC. Its translation is CASSVERYEQYF.

This clone was seen a single time. The gene calls are TRBV24-1 and TRBJ2-5, with D unclear. CDR3 length: 13 amino acids. The ends were cut back, 0 bases at V and 2 bases at J, with 3 bases in the middle. Germline values: CDR1 KGHDR, CDR2 SFDVKD. CDR3 loop: CATSDLTQETQYF. As DNA, the CDR3 is TGTGCCACCAGTGATTTGACACAAGAGACCCAGTACTTC.

The rearrangement joins TRBV10-3 to TRBJ1-5; D perhaps matches TRBD1 (5 bases). This CDR3 has 13 residues. V was shortened by 5 bases and J by 5 bases, with 10 bases between the two germline ends. Germline-derived CDR1 and CDR2 are ENHRY and SYGVKD. Here the CDR3 reads CAISRLQDQPQHF. DNA for the CDR3: TGTGCCATCAGTCGGTTACAGGATCAGCCCCAGCATTTT.

DNA of the CDR3: TGTGCCAGCAGTGAGACGGGTTCTGGAAACACCATATATTTT. Its translation is CASSETGSGNTIYF. V is TRBV2 and J is TRBJ1-3; D is uncertain. Trimming took 3 bases from V and 1 from J, leaving 7 bases between them. The germline CDR1 and CDR2 sequences are SNHLY and FYNNEI. The CDR3 is 14 amino acids.

The chain has TRBV2 and TRBJ2-2, with 8 bases aligning to TRBD2. Germline V gives CDR1 SNHLY, CDR2 FYNNEI. The length of the CDR3 is 16 residues. Trimming removed 6 bases from V and 0 bases from J; junction bases left unmatched: 6. CDR3 protein: CASRIAGSTNTGELFF. CDR3 bases: TGTGCCAGCAGGATAGCGGGAAGTACGAACACCGGGGAGCTGTTTTTT.

The chain has TRBV19 and TRBJ1-1; perhaps TRBD1 as D (5 bases). Trimming stripped 2 bases from V and 1 base from J, with 8 bases between. The CDR3 length is 14 residues. The germline CDR1 and CDR2 sequences are LNHDA and SQIVND (reference sequence). For the CDR3, the DNA is TGTGCCAGTAGTATAATGGACAAGAACACTGAAGCTTTCTTT. Translated: CASSIMDKNTEAFF.

The chain uses TRBV15 and TRBJ2-3, with D possibly matching TRBD1 (6 bases). CDR3 length: 16 amino acids. V lost 3 bases to trimming and J lost 7 bases, with 20 bases between them. In germline, CDR1 is LNHNV, CDR2 YYDKDF (reference sequence). The CDR3 DNA follows: TGTGCCACCAGCAGGAACAGGGCACACTCATTCAATACGCAGTATTTT. Amino acid sequence: CATSRNRAHSFNTQYF.

This rearrangement joins TRBV5-1 to TRBJ2-1; 11 positions agree with TRBD2. The CDR3 consists of 15 residues. The germline gives CDR1 SGHRS, CDR2 YFSETQ. With 1 base clipped from V and 5 bases from J, the junction kept 2 bases outside the gene matches. The CDR3, as DNA: TGCGCCAGCAGCTTGTTAGCGGGGGGGAACAATGAGCAGTTCTTC. This codes for CASSLLAGGNNEQFF.

The V call is TRBV11-2, the J call TRBJ1-5, with D perhaps TRBD1 (6 bases). V lost 5 bases and J 4 bases, leaving 9 bases between the germline ends. Per the germline V gene, CDR1 is SGHAT and CDR2 is FQNNGV. CDR3 length: 13 amino acids. In nucleotides, the CDR3 is TGTGCCAGCAGCCTGGACAGAAATCAGCCCCAGCATTTT. This gives the protein CASSLDRNQPQHF.

The V call is TRBV5-1, the J call TRBJ2-7; 9 bases agree with TRBD2. The CDR3 contains 15 residues. Germline lookup yields CDR1 SGHRS and CDR2 YFSETQ. Losses at the gene ends were 0 bases for V and 2 bases for J; bases not matched to a gene: 3. CDR3: CASSLGGGGTYEQYF. Here the CDR3 DNA reads TGCGCCAGCAGCTTGGGCGGGGGGGGCACCTACGAGCAGTACTTC. The full variable domain, its missing parts supplied by reference TRBV5-1 and TRBJ2-7, is KAGVTQTPRYLIKTRGQQVTLSCSPISGHRSVSWYQQTPGQGLQFLFEYFSETQRNKGNFPGRFSGRQFSNSRSEMNVSTLELGDSALYLCASSLGGGGTYEQYFGPGTRLTVT.

V is TRBV7-6 and J is TRBJ2-7; TRBD1 is a possible D gene (5 bases). The germline V gene encodes CDR1 SGHVS and CDR2 FNYEAQ. This CDR3 is built from 14 residues. Trimming cost V 1 base and J 5 bases, with 12 bases left between them. CDR3 sequence reads: CASSLDSRADEQYF. CDR3 in DNA: TGTGCCAGCAGCTTAGATAGCAGGGCCGACGAGCAGTACTTC.

This chain uses TRBV3-1 (or the pseudogene TRBV3-2) with TRBJ2-7, with 7 bases matching TRBD1. The CDR3 is 13 amino acids. The germline CDR1 and CDR2 sequences are LGHDT and YNNKEL (reference sequence). Trimming cost V 0 bases and J 6 bases; bases outside gene matches: 2. The CDR3 region is CASSQDDRAEQYF. The CDR3 nucleotides read TGTGCCAGCAGCCAAGATGACAGGGCCGAGCAGTACTTC.

This clone was seen more than once but under ten times. V is TRBV9 and J is TRBJ2-5; 8 bases map to TRBD1. There are 16 residues in the CDR3. Trimming cost V 3 bases and J 1 base; bases outside gene matches: 8. The germline gives CDR1 SGDLS, CDR2 YYNGEE. CDR3: CASSAGLGTGQETQYF. The CDR3 DNA follows: TGTGCCAGCAGCGCTGGGCTCGGGACAGGCCAAGAGACCCAGTACTTC.

This clone has just a few counts. The V gene is TRBV5-1, the J gene TRBJ1-2, with D hard to call. The V gene lost 0 bases and the J gene lost 4 bases, with 16 bases spanning the gap. This CDR3 has 16 residues. The germline CDR1 and CDR2 sequences are SGHRS and YFSETQ. The CDR3 sequence is CASSLAGVVGTYGYTF. The CDR3 nucleotides are TGCGCCAGCAGCTTGGCCGGAGTTGTCGGCACCTATGGCTACACCTTC.

CDR3 protein: CASSLIGTRTGVLYSPLHF. The CDR3 region has the DNA TGTGCCAGCAGTTTAATCGGGACCCGGACAGGGGTTCTCTATTCACCCCTCCACTTT. This rearrangement joins TRBV28 to TRBJ1-6; 9 bases match TRBD1. CDR1 MDHEN and CDR2 SYDVKM come from the germline V gene. There are 19 residues in the CDR3. J gave up 8 bases and V 2 bases, and 16 bases lay outside the gene matches.

The chain carries TRBV25-1 and TRBJ1-3; D is perhaps TRBD1 (5 bases). V lost 1 base and J lost 3, with 10 bases in between. Germline CDR1 MGHDK, CDR2 SYGVNS. CDR3 length: 15 residues. The DNA for the CDR3 is TGTGCCAGCAGTGAATCAGGGCAGGGTGGAAACACCATATATTTT. Amino acid sequence: CASSESGQGGNTIYF.

Concerning this clone: Within the sample, other DNA sequences also encode this same CDR3. This chain links TRBV5-1 with TRBJ2-5; maybe TRBD1 (6 bases). The ends were cut back, 0 bases at V and 5 bases at J, with 8 bases in the middle. The CDR3 length is 13 residues. From germline, CDR1 is SGHRS and CDR2 YFSETQ. The CDR3 DNA is TGCGCCAGCAGCTTGGGGGGGCGCGAGACCCAGTACTTC. As protein: CASSLGGRETQYF.

The rearrangement links TRBV5-4 to TRBJ1-2; 11 bases are a match to TRBD1. J lost 4 bases, V lost 4 bases, and 6 bases had no gene match. Looked up from germline, CDR1 is SGHNT and CDR2 is YYREEE (reference sequence). The CDR3 loop spans 15 amino acids. The CDR3 nucleotides read TGTGCCAGCAGCATGGGACAGGGGGGGGGCTATGGCTACACCTTC. Its translation: CASSMGQGGGYGYTF.

This sequence joins TRBV12-3 or TRBV12-4 and TRBJ2-7; D not certain. Trimming left V 5 bases short and J 7 bases short, with 12 bases between. This CDR3 spans 12 amino acids. The CDR3 sequence: CASSVPYGEQYF. In DNA form, the CDR3 reads TGTGCCAGCAGTGTACCGTACGGGGAGCAGTACTTC.

This chain joins TRBV18 and TRBJ1-4, with TRBD1 as a possible D gene (5 bases). Germline-derived CDR1 and CDR2 are KGHSH and LQKENI. V was clipped by 1 base and J by 6 bases, with 15 bases between them. The CDR3 is made up of 16 amino acids. The CDR3 spells CASSPLMSGEDEKLFF. The CDR3 coding sequence is TGTGCCAGCTCACCACTCATGTCGGGGGAGGATGAAAAACTGTTTTTT.

This clone has just a few counts. V and J are TRBV5-1 and TRBJ1-4; the D is unclear. Trimming removed 4 bases at V and 13 bases at J, with 11 bases between. The CDR3 is 11 residues long. Looked up from germline, CDR1 is SGHRS and CDR2 is YFSETQ. In DNA form, the CDR3 reads TGCGCCAGCAGCCTGCCAGGTGGACTGTTTTTT. This gives the protein CASSLPGGLFF.

This chain uses TRBV15 with TRBJ2-3; 7 bases are a match to TRBD1. The CDR3 extends over 17 amino acids. Germline CDR1 is LNHNV and CDR2 is YYDKDF (reference sequence). After removal of 3 bases from V and 2 bases from J, the junction contained 11 bases not matched to a gene. The CDR3 protein is CATSRGTEVLFTDTQYF. The CDR3 DNA sequence: TGTGCCACCAGCAGGGGGACAGAGGTCCTGTTCACAGATACGCAGTATTTT.

This clone has just a few counts. This chain joins TRBV7-2 and TRBJ1-6; D might be TRBD1 (6 bases). The CDR3 has 16 residues. CDR1 is SGHTA, CDR2 FQGNSA, per germline. V was shortened by 2 bases and J by 7 bases, with 15 bases between the two germline ends. CDR3: CASSLWGGAANSPLHF. CDR3 coding DNA: TGTGCCAGCAGCTTATGGGGGGGGGCGGCCAATTCACCCCTCCACTTT.

The genes are TRBV7-2 and TRBJ1-5; perhaps TRBD1 as D (5 bases). The CDR3 is 16 amino acids. The V gene lost 4 bases and the J gene lost 0 bases, with 13 bases spanning the gap. The germline V gene encodes CDR1 SGHTA and CDR2 FQGNSA. CDR3 sequence (DNA): TGTGCCAGCAGCTCTGACAGCCCCTATAGCAATCAGCCCCAGCATTTT. It specifies CASSSDSPYSNQPQHF.

The V and J genes are TRBV13 and TRBJ2-7; a possible D gene is TRBD1 (6 bases). The germline V gene has CDR1 PRHDT and CDR2 FYEKMQ (reference sequence). The germline V and J ends were trimmed by 5 bases and 6 bases, with 20 bases remaining between them. This CDR3 region has 15 residues. As DNA, the CDR3 is TGTGCCAGCAGCATCTGGGGGAAGGGGGTTAGCGAGCAGTACTTC. Its translation is CASSIWGKGVSEQYF.

This chain uses TRBV3-1 (or the pseudogene TRBV3-2) with TRBJ2-1, with D possibly being TRBD2 (5 bases). This CDR3 region has 13 residues. V was trimmed by 4 bases and J by 8 bases, leaving 12 bases between them. Germline assignment: CDR1 LGHDT and CDR2 YNNKEL (reference sequence). The DNA for the CDR3 is TGTGCCAGCAGCCTGCAATCGGGGTATGAGCAGTTCTTC. This sequence encodes CASSLQSGYEQFF.

J is TRBJ1-1 and V is TRBV5-1; tentative D call: TRBD1 (5 bases). With 1 base removed from V and 0 bases from J, the gap between germline ends came to 13 bases. Germline lookup yields CDR1 SGHRS and CDR2 YFSETQ. The CDR3 is 16 residues long. The CDR3 loop is CASSLSVGALNTEAFF. Written as DNA, the CDR3 is TGCGCCAGCAGCTTGTCTGTAGGGGCGTTGAACACTGAAGCTTTCTTT.

The chain is built from TRBV7-2 and TRBJ1-2; possible D gene TRBD1, 5 bases. CDR3 length equals 13 residues. Germline CDR1 SGHTA, CDR2 FQGNSA. V gave up 5 bases and J gave up 7 bases, with 14 bases separating them. DNA of the CDR3: TGTGCCAGCAGCCGACCGGGGGAAAGTGGCTACACCTTC. Translation gives CASSRPGESGYTF.